A selection of T cell receptor beta chains follows, all from one sample in a study of blood T cells in healthy people across ages. TCRdb processed the 5' RACE reads anew with MiXCR; each CDR3 protein has one entry. The data contain around 520,000 distinct CDR3 sequences, 27% of them seen just once; the ten biggest clones take up approximately 4%. The same sample was also used in a study of T cells of mothers and their children.

The specimen was blood. The source is a boy younger than 10 in good health. The CDR3 runs from the conserved cysteine through the conserved F or W. D genes are given only for firm matches. Rows may omit the clone size; those that give it use once, few, many or a size class.

V gene,clone size,J gene,D gene,CDR3 DNA,CDR3 protein
TRBV21-1,.,TRBJ1-2,.,TGTGCCAGCAGTAGCGGGGGGATGACAGCTAACTATGGCTACACCTTC,CASSSGGMTANYGYTF
TRBV29-1,.,TRBJ2-7,.,TGCAGCGTCCAATCCCGGGACGAGCAGTACTTC,CSVQSRDEQYF
TRBV27,.,TRBJ2-7,TRBD2,TGTGCCAGCAGTTTATCGTTTGGGGGGGTCAACTTCTACGAGCAGTACTTC,CASSLSFGGVNFYEQYF
TRBV3-1,many,TRBJ2-2,.,TGTGCCAGCAGCCACAGGGCCGGGGAGCTGTTTTTT,CASSHRAGELFF
TRBV9,few,TRBJ2-1,.,TGTGCCAGCAGCGTAGACGGACCCCTCTACAATGAGCAGTTCTTC,CASSVDGPLYNEQFF
TRBV7-9,few,TRBJ2-6,.,TGTGCCAGCAGCTTAGGGCAGGCCAGCTCTGGGGCCAACGTCCTGACTTTC,CASSLGQASSGANVLTF
TRBV6-1,.,TRBJ1-4,.,TGTGCCAGCACCAGATGGACCGAAAAACTGTTTTTT,CASTRWTEKLFF
TRBV12-3/TRBV12-4,.,TRBJ2-1,TRBD2,TGTGCCAGCAGTTGGGGGAGGGCTGAGCAGTTCTTC,CASSWGRAEQFF
TRBV20-1,few,TRBJ2-1,TRBD1,TGCAGTGCTAGAGAGGGGACAGGGTTTACGAATGAGCAGTTCTTC,CSAREGTGFTNEQFF
TRBV29-1,.,TRBJ2-7,TRBD2,TGCAGCGTAGCGACTAGCGGGGAGCTCTACGAGCAGTACTTC,CSVATSGELYEQYF
TRBV4-2,.,TRBJ2-7,TRBD2,TGTGCCAGCAGCCAAGATAGCACTAGCGGAACCTACGAGCAGTACTTC,CASSQDSTSGTYEQYF
TRBV12-3/TRBV12-4,.,TRBJ2-4,TRBD2,TGTGCCAGCAGTTTCGGTAGCGGGAGAAACATTCAGTACTTC,CASSFGSGRNIQYF
TRBV7-9,.,TRBJ2-5,.,TGTGCCAGCAGCCCAACGCAAAGAGACCAAGAGACCCAGTACTTC,CASSPTQRDQETQYF
TRBV7-2,.,TRBJ2-4,.,TGTGCCAGCAGCTTAACAGGGTGGGAGGACATTCAGTACTTC,CASSLTGWEDIQYF
TRBV4-1,.,TRBJ1-4,.,TGCGCCAGCAGCCAAGTGGGGCTGATGGGGACCAGGGATGAAAAACTGTTTTTT,CASSQVGLMGTRDEKLFF
TRBV4-2,.,TRBJ2-7,.,TGTGCCAGCAGCCAAGACTATAAGTTGGGGGAGCAGTACTTC,CASSQDYKLGEQYF
TRBV29-1,.,TRBJ1-2,TRBD1,TGCAGCGGGGAAGCGCAGGGGGCGGACTATGGCTACACCTTC,CSGEAQGADYGYTF
TRBV6-2/TRBV6-3,.,TRBJ2-2,.,TGTGCCAGCAGTTCAGGGGCATTAGACACCGGGGAGCTGTTTTTT,CASSSGALDTGELFF
TRBV6-6,few,TRBJ1-1,.,TGTGCCTCGGGCAGCTTGAACACTGAAGCTTTCTTT,CASGSLNTEAFF
TRBV12-3/TRBV12-4,.,TRBJ2-3,TRBD2,TGTGCCAGCAGTGCCCCACTAGCGGGAGTGAGCACAGATACGCAGTATTTC,CASSAPLAGVSTDTQYF
TRBV6-5,.,TRBJ1-1,.,TGTGCCAGCAGGCCTCATCAGAACACTGAAGCTTTCTTT,CASRPHQNTEAFF
TRBV28,.,TRBJ2-5,.,TGTGCCAGCAGTTCCAAACGTGTCCCGAGAGAGACCCAGTACTTC,CASSSKRVPRETQYF